This T cell receptor beta chain was retrieved from a study of T cells expressing NK-cell markers. The CDR3 runs to 14 residues. Germline V lookup: CDR1 DFQATT, CDR2 SNEGSKA (reference sequence). UMIs accompanied the 5'RACE template switching by which TCR beta cDNA was made. TCRdb derives one entry per CDR3 protein from the 5' RACE reads, leaving out DNA. The repertoire table contains hundreds of thousands of distinct CDR3 sequences. The rearrangement uses TRBV20-1 and TRBJ1-5; TCRdb gives TRBD1 as the D gene, but with no DNA this cannot be confirmed. This receptor was identified in a woman between 18 and 70 years old in good health. The sample consisted of blood T cells: a sorted CD56 or NKG2C T cell subset, CD4+ or CD8+ T cells, or bulk PBMC T cells (not recorded which). CDR3 loop: CSAGLQGGNQPQHF.